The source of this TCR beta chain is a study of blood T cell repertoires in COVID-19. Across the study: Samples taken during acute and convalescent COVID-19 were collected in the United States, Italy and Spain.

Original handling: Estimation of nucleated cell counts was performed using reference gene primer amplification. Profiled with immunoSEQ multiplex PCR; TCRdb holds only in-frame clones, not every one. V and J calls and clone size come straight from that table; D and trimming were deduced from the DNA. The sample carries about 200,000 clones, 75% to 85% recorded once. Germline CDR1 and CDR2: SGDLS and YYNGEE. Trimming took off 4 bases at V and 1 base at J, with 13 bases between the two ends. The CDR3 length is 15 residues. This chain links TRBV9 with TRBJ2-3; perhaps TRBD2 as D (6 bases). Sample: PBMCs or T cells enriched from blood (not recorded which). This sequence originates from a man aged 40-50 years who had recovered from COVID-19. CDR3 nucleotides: TGTGCCAGCAGCCCGGGAGCGGGTGGCACAGATACGCAGTATTTT. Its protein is CASSPGAGGTDTQYF.